The clone carrying this T cell receptor beta chain showed up many times. A process of 5'RACE template switching, which added a universal primer site and UMIs, was used to make TCR cDNA. TCRdb passed the 5' RACE reads through MiXCR, listing each CDR3 protein once. The sample shows about 430,000 distinct CDR3 sequences, approximately 18% of them seen only once. The record originates from a study of T cells after yellow fever vaccination. The CDR3 is made up of 15 amino acids. V was pared by 5 bases and J by 3 bases, with 4 bases of the junction left unmatched. Germline CDR1 SGHRS, CDR2 YFSETQ. The TCR sequence derives from a man aged 18 to 30 who received the YFV17D yellow fever vaccine. The sequenced sample was PBMCs, obtained before the yellow fever booster vaccination. The chain is built from TRBV5-1 and TRBJ2-3; 12 nucleotides match TRBD2. The DNA of the CDR3 is TGCGCCAGCAGACCGACTAGCGGGGGAACAGATACGCAGTATTTT. This translates into CASRPTSGGTDTQYF.